These T cell receptor beta chains were read from a single sample in a study of control samples from healthy donors and cancer patients. Sequencing used immunoSEQ multiplex PCR; TCRdb keeps in-frame clones, though not all of them. The sample holds some 48,000 clones, more than 85% seen once. The sequencing input was PBMCs. Receptors were obtained from a woman in her forties or fifties with head and neck cancer. Both conserved end residues are part of each CDR3. Fields, in order: J gene, V gene, D gene, clone size, CDR3 protein, CDR3 DNA. A D gene is named only where the DNA matches it firmly. The size of a clone is reported for some rows only, either as once, few or many, or as a class for expanded clones.

J gene: TRBJ2-1; V gene: TRBV27; D gene: NA; clone size: NA; CDR3 protein: CASRLKGSSYNEQFF; CDR3 DNA: TGTGCCAGCAGACTAAAGGGGAGCTCCTACAATGAGCAGTTCTTC
J gene: TRBJ2-7; V gene: TRBV28; D gene: NA; clone size: NA; CDR3 protein: CASSLHARGYEQYF; CDR3 DNA: TGTGCCAGCAGTCTCCACGCGAGGGGGTACGAGCAGTACTTC
J gene: TRBJ2-7; V gene: TRBV5-1; D gene: NA; clone size: NA; CDR3 protein: CASSPDGVGEQYF; CDR3 DNA: TGCGCCAGCAGCCCGGACGGGGTAGGCGAGCAGTACTTC
J gene: TRBJ1-1; V gene: TRBV29-1; D gene: NA; clone size: once; CDR3 protein: CSAPTFTEAFF; CDR3 DNA: TGCAGCGCTCCGACCTTCACTGAAGCTTTCTTT
J gene: TRBJ2-5; V gene: TRBV2; D gene: TRBD2; clone size: NA; CDR3 protein: CASSEQGGKTQYF; CDR3 DNA: TGTGCCAGCAGTGAACAGGGAGGGAAGACCCAGTACTTC
J gene: TRBJ1-4; V gene: TRBV19; D gene: TRBD1; clone size: few; CDR3 protein: CASSPQTGINEKLFF; CDR3 DNA: TGTGCCAGTAGTCCGCAGACAGGGATCAATGAAAAACTGTTTTTT
J gene: TRBJ1-2; V gene: TRBV28; D gene: NA; clone size: NA; CDR3 protein: CASSRRQAVYGYTF; CDR3 DNA: TGTGCCAGCAGCCGTCGACAGGCAGTCTATGGCTACACCTTC
J gene: TRBJ2-2; V gene: TRBV5-1; D gene: NA; clone size: NA; CDR3 protein: CASSLGQWVTGGELFF; CDR3 DNA: TGCGCCAGCAGCTTGGGACAGTGGGTGACGGGCGGGGAGCTGTTTTTT
J gene: TRBJ1-2; V gene: TRBV5-6; D gene: TRBD1; clone size: NA; CDR3 protein: CASSPTGEYGYTF; CDR3 DNA: TGTGCCAGCAGCCCGACAGGGGAATATGGCTACACCTTC
J gene: TRBJ1-5; V gene: TRBV18; D gene: TRBD1; clone size: once; CDR3 protein: CASSPGLAGGSQPQHF; CDR3 DNA: TGTGCCAGCTCACCAGGCTTGGCAGGGGGAAGTCAGCCCCAGCATTTT
J gene: TRBJ2-1; V gene: TRBV19; D gene: TRBD1; clone size: NA; CDR3 protein: CASRPGTDNEQFF; CDR3 DNA: TGTGCCAGTAGGCCCGGGACAGACAATGAGCAGTTCTTC
J gene: TRBJ1-1; V gene: TRBV2; D gene: NA; clone size: NA; CDR3 protein: CASSDGPGRGAFF; CDR3 DNA: TGTGCCAGCAGTGACGGGCCAGGCCGTGGGGCTTTCTTT
J gene: TRBJ1-3; V gene: TRBV7-9; D gene: NA; clone size: NA; CDR3 protein: CASVSYSGNTIYF; CDR3 DNA: TGTGCCAGCGTCAGCTACTCTGGAAACACCATATATTTT
J gene: TRBJ1-1; V gene: TRBV28; D gene: NA; clone size: NA; CDR3 protein: CASSLYEGTEAFF; CDR3 DNA: TGTGCCAGCAGTTTGTATGAGGGCACTGAAGCTTTCTTT
J gene: TRBJ1-5; V gene: TRBV9; D gene: NA; clone size: NA; CDR3 protein: CASSRWADSNQPQHF; CDR3 DNA: TGTGCCAGTTCCCGTTGGGCCGATAGCAATCAGCCCCAGCATTTT
J gene: TRBJ1-2; V gene: TRBV28; D gene: NA; clone size: NA; CDR3 protein: CASSQIQGYYGYTF; CDR3 DNA: TGTGCCAGCAGTCAGATACAGGGATACTATGGCTACACCTTC
J gene: TRBJ1-5; V gene: TRBV11-2; D gene: NA; clone size: NA; CDR3 protein: CASSPHPNQPQHF; CDR3 DNA: TGTGCCAGCAGCCCCCACCCCAATCAGCCCCAGCATTTT
J gene: TRBJ2-3; V gene: TRBV11-3; D gene: NA; clone size: NA; CDR3 protein: CASSLGPPDQGERSDTQYF; CDR3 DNA: TGTGCCAGCAGCTTAGGCCCCCCAGACCAAGGAGAGAGATCAGATACGCAGTATTTT
J gene: TRBJ1-6; V gene: TRBV11-3; D gene: NA; clone size: NA; CDR3 protein: CASSLVVSSYNSPLHF; CDR3 DNA: TGTGCCAGCAGCTTAGTGGTGAGCTCCTATAATTCACCCCTCCACTTT
J gene: TRBJ2-2; V gene: TRBV4-3; D gene: NA; clone size: once; CDR3 protein: CASSQDRLGPLAGELFF; CDR3 DNA: TGCGCCAGCAGCCAAGATAGACTCGGTCCGCTTGCCGGGGAGCTGTTTTTT
J gene: TRBJ1-5; V gene: TRBV19; D gene: NA; clone size: NA; CDR3 protein: CASSERALGEVGNQPQHF; CDR3 DNA: TGTGCCAGTAGTGAGAGGGCCCTTGGTGAAGTCGGCAATCAGCCCCAGCATTTT
J gene: TRBJ2-4; V gene: TRBV6-1; D gene: NA; clone size: NA; CDR3 protein: CASSEKDQRAAKNIQYF; CDR3 DNA: TGTGCCAGCAGTGAAAAGGACCAACGAGCGGCCAAAAACATTCAGTACTTC
J gene: TRBJ2-1; V gene: TRBV4-2; D gene: NA; clone size: medium-sized; CDR3 protein: CASSSPTAEDNEQFF; CDR3 DNA: TGTGCCAGCAGCTCCCCGACAGCAGAAGACAATGAGCAGTTCTTC
J gene: TRBJ2-7; V gene: TRBV11-2; D gene: NA; clone size: NA; CDR3 protein: CASSLDSPAPYEQYF; CDR3 DNA: TGTGCCAGCAGCTTAGATTCCCCAGCACCCTACGAGCAGTACTTC
J gene: TRBJ1-2; V gene: TRBV5-8; D gene: NA; clone size: NA; CDR3 protein: CASSLRTNYGYTF; CDR3 DNA: TGTGCCAGCAGCTTGCGGACCAACTATGGCTACACCTTC
J gene: TRBJ1-1; V gene: TRBV6-5; D gene: TRBD1; clone size: NA; CDR3 protein: CASSRGGTGTEAFF; CDR3 DNA: TGTGCCAGCTCCCGCGGAGGGACAGGGACTGAAGCTTTCTTT
J gene: TRBJ2-2; V gene: TRBV5-1; D gene: NA; clone size: NA; CDR3 protein: CASSTEFTGELFF; CDR3 DNA: TGCGCCAGCAGCACCGAATTCACCGGGGAGCTGTTTTTT
J gene: TRBJ2-7; V gene: TRBV5-8; D gene: NA; clone size: NA; CDR3 protein: CASSSIYEQYF; CDR3 DNA: TGTGCCAGCAGCTCCATATACGAGCAGTACTTC
J gene: TRBJ1-1; V gene: TRBV4-1; D gene: TRBD1; clone size: few; CDR3 protein: CASSYDQGADTEAFF; CDR3 DNA: TGCGCCAGCAGTTATGACCAGGGGGCTGACACTGAAGCTTTCTTT
J gene: TRBJ2-7; V gene: TRBV11-1; D gene: TRBD2; clone size: NA; CDR3 protein: CASSPSTSGRDYEQYF; CDR3 DNA: TGTGCCAGCAGCCCCTCGACTAGCGGGAGGGACTACGAGCAGTACTTC
J gene: TRBJ1-1; V gene: TRBV5-6; D gene: NA; clone size: NA; CDR3 protein: CASSFGQGGTEAFF; CDR3 DNA: TGTGCCAGCAGCTTTGGCCAGGGAGGCACTGAAGCTTTCTTT
J gene: TRBJ2-7; V gene: TRBV25-1; D gene: NA; clone size: NA; CDR3 protein: CASSEGLHGRTYEQYF; CDR3 DNA: TGTGCCAGCAGTGAGGGACTCCACGGAAGAACCTACGAGCAGTACTTC
J gene: TRBJ1-1; V gene: TRBV6-1; D gene: NA; clone size: NA; CDR3 protein: CASSEQGSAFF; CDR3 DNA: TGTGCCAGCAGTGAGCAAGGGTCAGCTTTCTTT
J gene: TRBJ1-1; V gene: TRBV10-3; D gene: TRBD1; clone size: NA; CDR3 protein: CAIRGQGLAEAFF; CDR3 DNA: TGTGCCATCAGGGGACAGGGGCTTGCTGAAGCTTTCTTT
J gene: TRBJ2-7; V gene: TRBV6-6; D gene: NA; clone size: NA; CDR3 protein: CASSYRGSYEQYF; CDR3 DNA: TGTGCCAGCAGTTACAGGGGTTCCTACGAGCAGTACTTC
J gene: TRBJ2-7; V gene: TRBV11-3; D gene: TRBD2; clone size: NA; CDR3 protein: CASSLGAVAGKLYEQYF; CDR3 DNA: TGTGCCAGCAGCTTGGGGGCGGTAGCGGGGAAACTCTACGAGCAGTACTTC
J gene: TRBJ1-5; V gene: TRBV7-8; D gene: TRBD1; clone size: NA; CDR3 protein: CASSGWDRGSNQPQHF; CDR3 DNA: TGTGCCAGCAGCGGTTGGGACAGGGGAAGCAATCAGCCCCAGCATTTT
J gene: TRBJ2-2; V gene: TRBV28; D gene: NA; clone size: NA; CDR3 protein: CASSYTGELFF; CDR3 DNA: TGTGCCAGCAGCTACACCGGGGAGCTGTTTTTT
J gene: TRBJ2-5; V gene: TRBV9; D gene: NA; clone size: NA; CDR3 protein: CASSPPWAGETQYF; CDR3 DNA: TGTGCCAGCAGCCCACCGTGGGCAGGAGAGACCCAGTACTTC
J gene: TRBJ2-5; V gene: TRBV6-2/TRBV6-3; D gene: NA; clone size: NA; CDR3 protein: CASSYGSETQYF; CDR3 DNA: TGTGCCAGCAGTTACGGGAGTGAGACCCAGTACTTC
J gene: TRBJ1-5; V gene: TRBV28; D gene: NA; clone size: NA; CDR3 protein: CASSFPGRQPQHF; CDR3 DNA: TGTGCCAGCAGTTTCCCCGGGCGTCAGCCCCAGCATTTT
J gene: TRBJ2-5; V gene: TRBV5-6; D gene: TRBD2; clone size: once; CDR3 protein: CASSSLGLAVRETQYF; CDR3 DNA: TGTGCCAGCAGCTCGCTGGGACTAGCGGTTCGGGAGACCCAGTACTTC
J gene: TRBJ2-1; V gene: TRBV7-9; D gene: NA; clone size: NA; CDR3 protein: CASSFAGYNEQFF; CDR3 DNA: TGTGCCAGCAGCTTCGCGGGGTACAATGAGCAGTTCTTC
J gene: TRBJ2-7; V gene: TRBV29-1; D gene: NA; clone size: NA; CDR3 protein: CSAGPFLGEQYF; CDR3 DNA: TGCAGCGCAGGACCCTTTCTCGGCGAGCAGTACTTC
J gene: TRBJ1-1; V gene: TRBV7-2; D gene: NA; clone size: NA; CDR3 protein: CASSLHLMNTEAFF; CDR3 DNA: TGTGCCAGCAGCTTACACCTCATGAACACTGAAGCTTTCTTT
J gene: TRBJ1-3; V gene: TRBV9; D gene: NA; clone size: NA; CDR3 protein: CASSVAWGAAGNTIYF; CDR3 DNA: TGTGCCAGCAGCGTAGCTTGGGGGGCGGCTGGAAACACCATATATTTT
J gene: TRBJ1-1; V gene: TRBV7-6; D gene: NA; clone size: once; CDR3 protein: CASSPKPPGDTEAFF; CDR3 DNA: TGTGCCAGCAGCCCAAAGCCCCCAGGGGACACTGAAGCTTTCTTT
J gene: TRBJ1-2; V gene: TRBV14; D gene: NA; clone size: NA; CDR3 protein: CASSYQQGAWGGYTF; CDR3 DNA: TGTGCCAGCAGCTACCAACAGGGCGCCTGGGGAGGCTACACCTTC
J gene: TRBJ2-7; V gene: TRBV4-2; D gene: NA; clone size: NA; CDR3 protein: CASSQDRWVSYEQYF; CDR3 DNA: TGTGCCAGCAGCCAAGATAGGTGGGTCTCCTACGAGCAGTACTTC
J gene: TRBJ1-1; V gene: TRBV18; D gene: NA; clone size: NA; CDR3 protein: CASSTAQATTEAFF; CDR3 DNA: TGTGCCAGCTCCACTGCACAGGCAACGACTGAAGCTTTCTTT
J gene: TRBJ1-1; V gene: TRBV2; D gene: NA; clone size: NA; CDR3 protein: CASSADWLNTEAFF; CDR3 DNA: TGTGCCAGCAGTGCCGACTGGTTGAACACTGAAGCTTTCTTT
J gene: TRBJ2-7; V gene: TRBV18; D gene: TRBD1; clone size: NA; CDR3 protein: CASSPGTGRYEQYF; CDR3 DNA: TGTGCCAGCTCACCCGGGACAGGGCGGTACGAGCAGTACTTC